The source of this TCR beta chain is a study of blood T cell repertoires in COVID-19. Study-level information: The cDNA or gDNA used as material had been derived from T cells, B-cell-depleted T cells, or PBMCs.

The CDR3 spans 18 residues. The junction had 13 bases not matched to a gene; V was cut back by 0 bases and J by 2 bases. Germline V gives CDR1 SGDLS, CDR2 YYNGEE. TCRdb's table, derived via immunoSEQ multiplex PCR, lists solely in-frame clones and lacks some. This sample yields over 35,000 clones, of which around 85% are seen a single time; 35% to 45% belongs to the top ten. This chain links TRBV9 with TRBJ2-5; 7 bases match TRBD1. The origin of this receptor is a man between 60 and 75 years old with active or convalescent COVID-19. The sequenced material came from peripheral blood. CDR3 loop: CASSVGLEYRGSQETQYF. In DNA form, the CDR3 reads TGTGCCAGCAGCGTAGGTTTGGAATACAGGGGAAGTCAAGAGACCCAGTACTTC.